Here is one T cell receptor beta chain with its context. Its antigen is unidentified. The CDR3 has 15 residues. V lost 1 base, J lost 7 bases, and 12 bases lay in between. Looked up from germline, CDR1 is SGHRS and CDR2 is YFSETQ. This record belongs to a study of CD8 T cells in ankylosing spondylitis. Study-wide points: It appeared that ankylosing spondylitis blood was characterized by a TCR beta motif of eight highly homologous variants. Disease-linked clones were CD8+ and relatively rare in peripheral blood. The clones that were linked to disease were reported to be significantly enriched in matched synovial fluid samples from ankylosing spondylitis patients.

Quantitative barcoded 5'-RACE was used to prepare TCR beta libraries. TCRdb ran MiXCR on the 5' RACE reads and lists one entry per CDR3 protein. The data show around 150,000 distinct CDR3 sequences, around 45% seen once. Sequencing input: synovial fluid, either unsorted or a sorted T cell fraction (not recorded which). The receptor comes from a male donor with ankylosing spondylitis. The rearrangement joins TRBV5-1 to TRBJ1-6; D is ambiguous. The CDR3: CASSLLGEANSPLHF. CDR3 DNA: TGCGCCAGCAGCTTGTTGGGAGAGGCCAATTCACCCCTCCACTTT.